One sample yielded the 27 T cell receptor beta chains listed below, sequenced in a study of cytomegalovirus exposure and HLA in healthy donors. The PCR was carried out with 60 Vbeta primers and 13 Jbeta primers. Only in-frame clones appear in the TCRdb table, and some are missing; sequencing was by immunoSEQ multiplex PCR. Counted here are approximately 120,000 clones, 65% to 85% occurring once; the ten biggest clones make up around 1.2%. The sequencing input was PBMCs. All receptors come from a man aged 50 or older in good health and CMV-seronegative.

For the CDR3, the DNA is TGCAGCGTTGAAGTTTCAGGGTATAGCTCCTACGAGCAGTACTTC. It codes for CSVEVSGYSSYEQYF. J is TRBJ2-7 and V is TRBV29-1; possibly TRBD1 for D (5 bases). The CDR3 has 15 residues. The V gene lost 1 base and the J gene lost 0 bases, with 13 bases spanning the gap. CDR1 and CDR2 (germline): SQVTM, ANQGSEA.

This clone was seen just once. The chain uses TRBV14 and TRBJ2-2; D gene unclear. The CDR3 runs 14 residues. Germline CDR1 is SGHDN and CDR2 is FVKESK. V was cut by 5 bases and J by 5 bases, with 12 bases left in between. The DNA for the CDR3 is TGTGCCAGCAGCTCAAGAGGTTGGACCGGGGAGCTGTTTTTT. This codes for CASSSRGWTGELFF.

The gene calls are TRBV12-5 and TRBJ2-1; tentatively, D is TRBD1 (6 bases). This CDR3 region has 14 residues. V dropped 7 bases and J dropped 7 bases, with 17 bases sitting between them. Germline CDR1 is LGHNT and CDR2 is FRNRAP. The chain's CDR3 is CASAGTDQGNEQFF. The CDR3 region has the DNA TGTGCTAGTGCCGGCACCGATCAGGGGAATGAGCAGTTCTTC.

The chain couples TRBV11-2 to TRBJ2-3, with TRBD1 matching 8 bases. The CDR3 is made up of 14 amino acids. Germline CDR1 SGHAT, CDR2 FQNNGV. V was clipped by 6 bases and J by 0 bases; unmatched bases: 2. CDR3 DNA: TGTGCCAGCAGGAGACAGGGGAGCACAGATACGCAGTATTTT. This encodes CASRRQGSTDTQYF.

This chain joins TRBV5-1 and TRBJ2-7, with 7 bases identical to TRBD1. V was pared by 7 bases and J by 3 bases, with 13 bases of the junction left unmatched. From germline, CDR1 is SGHRS and CDR2 YFSETQ. The CDR3 contains 15 residues. In nucleotides, the CDR3 is TGCGCCAGCTCCTCAGACAGGGCTTCCTACTACGAGCAGTACTTC. This gives the protein CASSSDRASYYEQYF.

In its sample, this clone was seen a few times. The J gene is TRBJ2-3, the V gene TRBV18; the D is unclear. Germline loops: CDR1 KGHSH, CDR2 LQKENI. V lost 0 bases to trimming and J lost 6 bases, with 19 bases between them. CDR3 size: 17 residues. The CDR3 DNA is TGTGCCAGCTCACCACCGCTAGTGTCATTACCTTCCGATACGCAGTATTTT. Encoded protein: CASSPPLVSLPSDTQYF.

The table lists this clone with a few counts. V and J are TRBV30 and TRBJ1-5; D is perhaps TRBD1 (5 bases). Trimming took 2 bases from V and 4 from J, leaving 9 bases between them. Germline assignment: CDR1 GTSNPN and CDR2 SVGIG (reference sequence). The CDR3 length is 13 residues. The CDR3 sequence is CAWSREGNQPQHF. CDR3 nucleotide sequence: TGTGCCTGGAGTAGGGAGGGGAATCAGCCCCAGCATTTT. Full variable domain (rest looked up from reference TRBV30 and TRBJ1-5): SQTIHQWPATLVQPVGSPLSLECTVEGTSNPNLYWYRQAAGRGLQLLFYSVGIGQISSEVPQNLSASRPQDRQFILSSKKLLLSDSGFYLCAWSREGNQPQHFGDGTRLSIL.

The chain combines TRBV29-1 with TRBJ2-2, with D possibly matching TRBD1 (6 bases). The CDR3 consists of 14 residues. Germline loops: CDR1 SQVTM, CDR2 ANQGSEA. V shed 6 bases and J shed 1 base, with 12 bases lying between them. The CDR3 protein is CSVDQGMNTGELFF. The CDR3 coding sequence is TGCAGCGTAGACCAGGGGATGAACACCGGGGAGCTGTTTTTT.

The count of this clone is one. The chain is built from TRBV27 and TRBJ1-2; D gene uncertain. The CDR3 covers 15 residues. From germline, CDR1 is MNHEY and CDR2 SMNVEV (reference sequence). V lost 2 bases and J 8 bases, leaving 18 bases between the germline ends. This CDR3 reads CASSLLSPAGYGYTF. Written as DNA, the CDR3 is TGTGCCAGCAGTTTACTTAGTCCTGCGGGGTACGGCTACACCTTC.

The chain uses TRBV6-6 and TRBJ1-2, with D possibly matching TRBD1 (6 bases). V gave up 6 bases and J gave up 2 bases, with 16 bases separating them. The CDR3 contains 15 residues. The germline CDR1 and CDR2 sequences are MNHNY and SVGAGI (reference sequence). CDR3 in amino acids: CASRNRQVLNYGYTF. CDR3 DNA sequence: TGTGCCAGCAGGAATAGACAGGTTCTCAACTATGGCTACACCTTC.

A note on this clone: This CDR3 is also generated by other DNA sequences in the sample. The chain has TRBV19 and TRBJ1-1, with D perhaps matching TRBD1 (6 bases). This CDR3 has 15 residues. V dropped 3 bases and J dropped 0 bases, with 11 bases sitting between them. Germline V CDR1 and CDR2: LNHDA, SQIVND (reference sequence). The CDR3 DNA reads as TGTGCCAGTAGTATCCGGGACACCTTGAACACTGAAGCTTTCTTT. Residues: CASSIRDTLNTEAFF.

V and J are TRBV10-1 and TRBJ2-3, with a weak D call TRBD1 (6 bases). The CDR3 spans 15 residues. The germline V gene has CDR1 WNHNN and CDR2 SYGVQD (reference sequence). With 5 bases removed from V and 1 base from J, the gap between germline ends came to 13 bases. The CDR3 bases are TGCGCCAGCAGTCCACAGGGCTCTCGCACAGATACGCAGTATTTT. The encoded protein is CASSPQGSRTDTQYF.

V and J are TRBV7-2 and TRBJ2-7, with TRBD2 matching 8 bases. CDR3 length: 15 amino acids. The germline V gene encodes CDR1 SGHTA and CDR2 FQGNSA. The V gene end was trimmed by 6 bases and the J gene end by 4 bases; junction bases not matched to a gene: 11. The CDR3 protein is CASRPTSGFFYEQYF. CDR3 DNA: TGTGCCAGCAGGCCCACTAGCGGCTTTTTTTACGAGCAGTACTTC.

This chain joins TRBV29-1 and TRBJ2-2; 7 nucleotides align to TRBD1. CDR1 and CDR2 (germline): SQVTM, ANQGSEA. CDR3 length: 14 amino acids. Germline trimming cut 6 bases from V and 1 base from J; bases unmatched to any gene: 5. Here the CDR3 DNA reads TGCAGCGTGCGGACAGGAGAGAACACCGGGGAGCTGTTTTTT. This translates into CSVRTGENTGELFF.

The chain carries TRBV28 and TRBJ1-4; tentatively, D is TRBD1 (5 bases). The CDR3 has 15 amino acids. V was clipped by 6 bases and J by 8 bases, with 19 bases between them. The germline gives CDR1 MDHEN, CDR2 SYDVKM. CDR3 sequence: CASRKSTRVGEKLFF. The CDR3 DNA is TGTGCCAGCAGGAAAAGTACCAGGGTGGGGGAAAAACTGTTTTTT.

The chain joins TRBV19 to TRBJ2-1; TRBD2 matches at 7 bases. In germline, CDR1 is LNHDA, CDR2 SQIVND (reference sequence). The CDR3 is 16 amino acids. The J segment lost 0 bases and the V segment lost 5 bases, leaving 7 bases of the junction unmatched. CDR3 bases: TGTGCCAGTAGTTTAGCCACTAGCGCCTCCTACAATGAGCAGTTCTTC. Its protein is CASSLATSASYNEQFF.

This chain links TRBV18 with TRBJ1-3; D is unclear. CDR1 and CDR2 from the germline V gene are KGHSH and LQKENI. V lost 2 bases and J 2 bases, leaving 4 bases between the germline ends. The CDR3 length is 13 residues. The CDR3 spells CASSPGPGNTIYF. CDR3 DNA: TGTGCCAGCTCACCAGGGCCTGGAAACACCATATATTTT.

The chain joins TRBV7-6 to TRBJ1-4; 9 bases are a match to TRBD1. The CDR3 totals 16 residues. J lost 4 bases, V lost 5 bases, and 8 bases had no gene match. Germline V gene lookup returns CDR1 SGHVS and CDR2 FNYEAQ. CDR3 loop: CASSNPGQGFNEKLFF. In DNA, the CDR3 is TGTGCCAGCAGCAACCCGGGACAGGGTTTTAATGAAAAACTGTTTTTT.

The chain combines TRBV10-3 with TRBJ2-7, with D perhaps TRBD2 (7 bases). The ends were cut back, 4 bases at V and 2 bases at J, with 12 bases in the middle. The CDR3 length is 14 residues. Germline V gene data show CDR1 as ENHRY and CDR2 as SYGVKD. The CDR3 DNA sequence: TGTGCCATCAGTGGGGGGGGCAGCACCTACGAGCAGTACTTC. It encodes CAISGGGSTYEQYF.

The rearrangement links TRBV28 to TRBJ2-3; the match to TRBD1 covers 7 bases. J lost 3 bases, V lost 8 bases, and 8 bases had no gene match. Germline CDR1 and CDR2: MDHEN and SYDVKM. This CDR3 comprises 14 residues. The DNA of the CDR3 is TGTGCCAGCGTTTTAGGGGGCACGACAGATACGCAGTATTTT. Amino acids: CASVLGGTTDTQYF. The full variable domain, with the rest looked up from reference TRBV28 and TRBJ2-3, is DVKVTQSSRYLVKRTGEKVFLECVQDMDHENMFWYRQDPGLGLRLIYFSYDVKMKEKGDIPEGYSVSREKKERFSLILESASTNQTSMYLCASVLGGTTDTQYFGPGTRLTVL.

This clone was seen a few times. V is TRBV10-1 and J is TRBJ2-7; 8 nucleotides agree with TRBD1. V shed 4 bases, J shed 5 bases, and the junction held 1 base outside the gene matches. The CDR3 has 12 residues. Germline V lookup: CDR1 WNHNN, CDR2 SYGVQD (reference sequence). CDR3 residues: CASSATGDEQYF. CDR3 nucleotides: TGCGCCAGCAGTGCGACAGGGGACGAGCAGTACTTC.

CDR3 DNA sequence: TGTGCCTGGAGTGCGAACAGGAAGTGGTACTTC. It yields the protein CAWSANRKWYF. The chain has TRBV30 and TRBJ2-4; weak D call: TRBD1 (5 bases). The germline gives CDR1 GTSNPN, CDR2 SVGIG (reference sequence). There are 11 residues in the CDR3. V was shortened by 1 base and J by 15 bases, with 13 bases between the two germline ends.

This chain connects TRBV19 to TRBJ2-3; D is unresolved. The germline V gene encodes CDR1 LNHDA and CDR2 SQIVND (reference sequence). Deletions cut 8 bases from V and 4 bases from J, with 13 bases between. This CDR3 spans 13 amino acids. The CDR3 sequence is CASGARVADTQYF. The CDR3 DNA reads TGTGCCAGTGGCGCCCGGGTGGCAGATACGCAGTATTTT.

In regard to this clone: The sample holds other DNA sequences that translate to the same CDR3. This rearrangement joins TRBV2 to TRBJ2-3; D not resolved. V was trimmed by 6 bases and J by 5 bases, leaving 6 bases between them. Per germline, CDR1 SNHLY and CDR2 FYNNEI. This CDR3 has 11 amino acids. DNA for the CDR3: TGTGCCAGCAGCCCCAGAGATACGCAGTATTTT. Translation gives CASSPRDTQYF. Using reference TRBV2 and TRBJ2-3 for the parts outside the CDR3, the full variable domain is EPEVTQTPSHQVTQMGQEVILRCVPISNHLYFYWYRQILGQKVEFLVSFYNNEISEKSEIFDDQFSVERPDGSNFTLKIRSTKLEDSAMYFCASSPRDTQYFGPGTRLTVL.

The chain carries TRBV14 and TRBJ2-1, with D perhaps matching TRBD2 (5 bases). V lost 5 bases to trimming and J lost 8 bases, with 19 bases between them. Germline V gives CDR1 SGHDN, CDR2 FVKESK. CDR3 length equals 15 residues. Written as DNA, the CDR3 is TGTGCCAGCAGCGGCTGGGCCGGAGGTTTCCATGAGCAGTTCTTC. It is translated as CASSGWAGGFHEQFF. The full variable domain, in which reference TRBV14 and TRBJ2-1 provide the parts outside the CDR3, is EAGVTQFPSHSVIEKGQTVTLRCDPISGHDNLYWYRRVMGKEIKFLLHFVKESKQDESGMPNNRFLAERTGGTYSTLKVQPAELEDSGVYFCASSGWAGGFHEQFFGPGTRLTVL.

This clone was detected once. The chain carries TRBV7-9 and TRBJ2-2; tentatively, D is TRBD1 (6 bases). This CDR3 has 12 residues. Germline V gene lookup returns CDR1 SEHNR and CDR2 FQNEAQ (reference sequence). Trimming took 6 bases from V and 5 from J, leaving 7 bases between them. This CDR3 reads CASRTGTGELFF. Written as DNA, the CDR3 is TGTGCCAGCAGAACAGGGACCGGGGAGCTGTTTTTT.

There are a few counts of this clone. The chain has TRBV2 and TRBJ1-5; D is undetermined. The CDR3 runs 13 residues. From germline, CDR1 is SNHLY and CDR2 FYNNEI. The germline V and J ends were trimmed by 5 bases and 0 bases, with 5 bases remaining between them. The CDR3 region is CASSPNSNQPQHF. CDR3 in DNA: TGTGCCAGCAGTCCCAATAGCAATCAGCCCCAGCATTTT.